The 23 T cell receptor beta chains presented below share a single source sample, sequenced in a study of T cells in pancreatic ductal adenocarcinoma. Surgery without prior neoadjuvant therapy was the treatment of the selected pancreatic ductal adenocarcinoma patients. Using immunoSEQ multiplex PCR, the repertoire was profiled, and TCRdb retains in-frame clones only, with some absent. The table shows 4,500 to 5,000 clones, with about 88% occurring only once. Sample: pancreatic tumor tissue. These receptor sequences come from a human donor with pancreatic ductal adenocarcinoma.

The rearrangement uses TRBV7-2 and TRBJ2-5, with 8 bases lining up with TRBD1. Germline V gene data show CDR1 as SGHTA and CDR2 as FQGNSA. The CDR3 contains 15 residues. Trimming at V came to 2 bases and at J to 5 bases, leaving 7 bases not matched to a gene. CDR3 in amino acids: CASSLRSGGAETQYF. The CDR3 coding sequence is TGTGCCAGCAGCTTACGCTCAGGGGGCGCGGAGACCCAGTACTTC.

This clone was picked up one time. This chain connects TRBV12-2 to TRBJ2-1; the table's TRBD1 call for D was not verified on the DNA. TRBV12-2 is designated a pseudogene. The CDR3 is 14 amino acids. The CDR3 DNA reads as TGTGCAAGTCGCTTAGGCCCAGGGGGAAATGAGCAGTTCTTC. It specifies CASRLGPGGNEQFF.

This clone was seen a handful of times. The V and J genes are TRBV6-4 and TRBJ2-3; TRBD2 agrees at 9 bases. Germline CDR1 and CDR2: MRHNA and SNTAGT. The V gene end was trimmed by 3 bases and the J gene end by 4 bases; junction bases not matched to a gene: 5. CDR3 length: 15 residues. CDR3 sequence reads: CASSEVAGVADTQYF. As DNA, the CDR3 is TGTGCCAGCAGTGAAGTAGCGGGGGTTGCAGATACGCAGTATTTT.

The chain recombines TRBV6-5 with TRBJ2-7; 7 bases are shared with TRBD2. From germline, CDR1 is MNHEY and CDR2 SVGAGI. Trimming cost V 6 bases and J 2 bases; bases outside gene matches: 10. The CDR3 runs to 15 residues. The CDR3: CASSPPGRAPYEQYF. The CDR3 region has the DNA TGTGCCAGCAGCCCGCCGGGGAGGGCCCCCTACGAGCAGTACTTC.

The chain carries TRBV7-9 and TRBJ2-1; 9 bases map to TRBD1. V dropped 3 bases and J dropped 9; count of bases not matched to a gene: 6. Germline V CDR1 and CDR2: SEHNR, FQNEAQ (reference sequence). CDR3 length: 14 residues. The CDR3 bases are TGTGCCAGCAGCTTCTATACAGGGGGCAGTGAGCAGTTCTTC. It specifies CASSFYTGGSEQFF.

The J gene is TRBJ1-1, the V gene TRBV2; D unclear. Trimming shortened V by 3 bases and J by 7 bases, and 12 bases separated the two germline ends. Germline CDR1 and CDR2: SNHLY and FYNNEI. This CDR3 spans 13 amino acids. CDR3 DNA: TGTGCCAGCAGTGACAGGTATTCCCTTGAAGCTTTCTTT. This encodes CASSDRYSLEAFF.

This sequence joins TRBV6-5 and TRBJ2-2, with D possibly TRBD2 on 5 matching bases. The CDR3 contains 13 residues. V was clipped by 8 bases and J by 5 bases, with 12 bases between them. In germline, CDR1 is MNHEY, CDR2 SVGAGI. The CDR3 bases are TGTGCCAGCTCTGAGACGGGGACCGGGGAGCTGTTTTTT. Translation gives CASSETGTGELFF.

The chain has TRBV27 and TRBJ2-7, with D tentatively TRBD1 (6 bases). Germline V lookup: CDR1 MNHEY, CDR2 SMNVEV (reference sequence). Deletions cut 4 bases from V and 2 bases from J, with 12 bases between. The CDR3 extends over 14 amino acids. DNA for the CDR3: TGTGCCAGCAGTTCGATTAAGGGGGCCTACGAGCAGTACTTC. This sequence encodes CASSSIKGAYEQYF.

This chain joins TRBV6-6 and TRBJ1-2, with 7 bases matching TRBD1. J lost 8 bases, V lost 6 bases, and 18 bases had no gene match. Germline V lookup: CDR1 MNHNY, CDR2 SVGAGI (reference sequence). CDR3 size: 16 residues. Here the CDR3 DNA reads TGTGCCAGCAGCTACCCCAGGGACACAGGGGCGGAGGGCTACACCTTC. It is translated as CASSYPRDTGAEGYTF.

This chain's CDR3 is CAWRGYQETQYF. CDR3 in DNA: TGTGCCTGGAGAGGGTACCAAGAGACCCAGTACTTC. The gene calls are TRBV30 and TRBJ2-5; the D is unclear. Germline lookup yields CDR1 GTSNPN and CDR2 SVGIG (reference sequence). CDR3 size: 12 residues. V was clipped by 3 bases and J by 0 bases, with 5 bases between them.

V usage is TRBV7-9 and J usage is TRBJ2-2; either TRBD1 or TRBD2 may fit D (6 bases each). Germline lookup yields CDR1 SEHNR and CDR2 FQNEAQ (reference sequence). The CDR3 sequence is 13 residues long. Trimming took 3 bases from V and 8 from J, leaving 10 bases between them. The chain's CDR3 is CASSFWGAGELFF. DNA of the CDR3: TGTGCCAGCAGCTTTTGGGGGGCAGGGGAGCTGTTTTTT.

The chain recombines TRBV5-1 with TRBJ1-6, with 9 bases lining up with TRBD1. V shed 0 bases, J shed 10 bases, and the junction held 5 bases outside the gene matches. The CDR3 extends over 15 amino acids. Germline lookup yields CDR1 SGHRS and CDR2 YFSETQ. Here the CDR3 DNA reads TGCGCCAGCAGCTTGGAGGGACAGGGAAGGTCACCCCTCCACTTT. Amino acids: CASSLEGQGRSPLHF.

The chain employs TRBV6-6 and TRBJ2-1; D uncertain. Trimming cost V 2 bases and J 12 bases, with 14 bases left between them. The CDR3 has 13 residues. Per germline, CDR1 MNHNY and CDR2 SVGAGI (reference sequence). The CDR3 coding sequence is TGTGCCAGCAGTTACCGAGATCGGTATGGGCAGTTCTTC. Translated: CASSYRDRYGQFF.

The V and J genes are TRBV2 and TRBJ1-1, with TRBD1 identical over 8 bases. The CDR3 consists of 13 residues. Germline V gives CDR1 SNHLY, CDR2 FYNNEI. The V segment lost 9 bases and the J segment 5 bases; nucleotides outside the gene matches: 8. The CDR3 region is CARGDRWETEAFF. CDR3 coding DNA: TGTGCCAGAGGGGACAGGTGGGAGACTGAAGCTTTCTTT. Combining the CDR3 with reference TRBV2 and TRBJ1-1 gives the whole variable domain EPEVTQTPSHQVTQMGQEVILRCVPISNHLYFYWYRQILGQKVEFLVSFYNNEISEKSEIFDDQFSVERPDGSNFTLKIRSTKLEDSAMYFCARGDRWETEAFFGQGTRLTVV.

This chain uses TRBV19 with TRBJ2-3; 10 nucleotides align to TRBD1. Germline V gives CDR1 LNHDA, CDR2 SQIVND (reference sequence). The CDR3 contains 15 residues. V was clipped by 10 bases and J by 2 bases; unmatched bases: 9. For the CDR3, the DNA is TGTGCCACTTCGCTCGGGACAGGGGTCACAGATACGCAGTATTTT. This codes for CATSLGTGVTDTQYF.

The J gene is TRBJ1-3, the V gene TRBV6-1; TRBD1 agrees at 9 bases. The length of the CDR3 is 12 residues. CDR1 is MNHNS, CDR2 SASEGT, per germline. Unmatched junction bases numbered 4, after V lost 9 bases and J lost 7 bases. CDR3 loop: CASGTGWNTIYF. CDR3 sequence (DNA): TGTGCCAGTGGGACAGGGTGGAACACCATATATTTT.

This chain's CDR3 is CASSLRTSGSWGAQYF. CDR3 coding DNA: TGTGCCAGCAGCTTGAGGACTAGCGGGAGTTGGGGTGCGCAGTATTTT. This chain uses TRBV5-6 with TRBJ2-3; 13 bases map to TRBD2. Germline V lookup: CDR1 SGHDT, CDR2 YYEEEE. After removal of 1 base from V and 10 bases from J, the junction contained 9 bases not matched to a gene. The CDR3 extends over 16 amino acids.

This clone is large (0.1 to 1%) by share. The chain combines TRBV27 with TRBJ1-1; D may be TRBD1 (5 bases). The V end lost 5 bases, the J end lost 1 base, and 11 bases lay between the germline ends. The CDR3 contains 14 residues. Germline V lookup: CDR1 MNHEY, CDR2 SMNVEV (reference sequence). As DNA, the CDR3 is TGTGCCAGCAGTCCCGGGACGGCGAACACTGAAGCTTTCTTT. Its translation is CASSPGTANTEAFF.

The gene calls are TRBV5-1 and TRBJ1-3; 7 nucleotides agree with TRBD1. V shed 0 bases and J 3 bases; nucleotides not matched to a gene: 6. CDR1 SGHRS and CDR2 YFSETQ come from the germline V gene. This CDR3 is 16 amino acids long. This chain's CDR3 is CASSLAGTDRGNTIYF. The CDR3 nucleotides are TGCGCCAGCAGCTTGGCAGGGACAGACCGTGGAAACACCATATATTTT.

The rearrangement links TRBV19 to TRBJ1-6; no firm D call. V gave up 4 bases and J gave up 4 bases, with 14 bases separating them. Per germline, CDR1 LNHDA and CDR2 SQIVND (reference sequence). The CDR3 is made up of 16 amino acids. The CDR3 nucleotides read TGTGCCAGTAGTACCAATGGACCGGCGTATAATTCACCCCTCCACTTT. It encodes CASSTNGPAYNSPLHF.

The chain has TRBV7-2 and TRBJ2-3; 8 nucleotides agree with TRBD2. The ends lost 5 bases at V and 3 bases at J; junction bases unmatched: 7. Germline assignment: CDR1 SGHTA and CDR2 FQGNSA. This CDR3 comprises 15 residues. The CDR3 DNA reads TGTGCCAGCAGCCTAGGAAGCGGGAGAACAGATACGCAGTATTTT. Its translation is CASSLGSGRTDTQYF.

V and J are TRBV27 and TRBJ1-3; D not resolved. Deletions cut 6 bases from V and 3 bases from J, with 12 bases between. Germline values: CDR1 MNHEY, CDR2 SMNVEV (reference sequence). The CDR3 is 14 amino acids. The CDR3 region has the DNA TGTGCCAGCAGCCGTGGAGGTAGTGGAAACACCATATATTTT. Amino acid sequence: CASSRGGSGNTIYF.

In its sample, this clone was seen a few times. The V and J genes are TRBV7-9 and TRBJ2-2, with 9 bases that match TRBD1. The germline V gene encodes CDR1 SEHNR and CDR2 FQNEAQ (reference sequence). There are 17 residues in the CDR3. Trimming cost V 5 bases and J 4 bases; bases outside gene matches: 11. CDR3 DNA sequence: TGTGCCAGCAGCGTAATACAGGGGGCAGGTTTCACCGGGGAGCTGTTTTTT. Protein: CASSVIQGAGFTGELFF.